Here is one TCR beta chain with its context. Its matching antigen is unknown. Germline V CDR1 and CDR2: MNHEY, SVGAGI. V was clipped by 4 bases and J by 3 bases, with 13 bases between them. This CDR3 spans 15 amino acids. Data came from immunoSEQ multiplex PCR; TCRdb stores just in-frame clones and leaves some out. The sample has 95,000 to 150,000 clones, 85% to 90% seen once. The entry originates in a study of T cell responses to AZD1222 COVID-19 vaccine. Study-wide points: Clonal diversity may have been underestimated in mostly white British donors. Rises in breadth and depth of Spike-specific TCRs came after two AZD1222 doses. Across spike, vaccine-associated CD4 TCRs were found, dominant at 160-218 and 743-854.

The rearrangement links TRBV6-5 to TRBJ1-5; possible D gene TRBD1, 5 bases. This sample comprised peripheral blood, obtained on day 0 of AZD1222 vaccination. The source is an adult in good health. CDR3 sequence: CASSSTAINNQPQHF. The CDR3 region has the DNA TGTGCCAGCAGTTCGACAGCGATTAACAATCAGCCCCAGCATTTT.